Below, 8 T cell receptor beta chains from the same sample are listed, as sequenced in a study of CD8+ T cells in alopecia areata. Once RNA had been extracted, it was reverse transcribed into cDNA to act as the sequencing template. Assay: immunoSEQ multiplex PCR; the TCRdb copy retains only in-frame clones and omits some. The data hold some 190,000 clones, with approximately 61% observed a single time. Treatment described: oral pan-JAK inhibitor, 5-10 mg twice daily. Material: CD4+ T cells sorted from blood, obtained at week 24, from a patient treated with tofacitinib. Receptors originate from a human donor with alopecia areata.

This clone was observed a handful of times. This chain links TRBV29-1 with TRBJ1-2; D gene uncertain. The CDR3 sequence is 11 residues long. Germline V CDR1 and CDR2: SQVTM, ANQGSEA. Trimming took off 3 bases at V and 8 bases at J, with 10 bases between the two ends. In DNA, the CDR3 is TGCAGCGTTGACCCCACGGGCGGCTACACCTTC. Translating it yields CSVDPTGGYTF.

This chain links TRBV29-1 with TRBJ2-5; D ambiguous. Germline CDR1 and CDR2: SQVTM and ANQGSEA. V dropped 0 bases and J dropped 2 bases, with 7 bases sitting between them. This CDR3 is built from 13 residues. This chain's CDR3 is CSVEEWVQETQYF. The CDR3 nucleotides are TGCAGCGTTGAAGAGTGGGTGCAAGAGACCCAGTACTTC.

This clone was counted between two and nine times. The chain uses TRBV7-3 and TRBJ2-5; D uncertain. The length of the CDR3 is 13 residues. CDR1 is SGHTA, CDR2 FQGTGA, per germline. Deletions cut 5 bases from V and 2 bases from J, with 9 bases between. The CDR3 is CASSISIQETQYF. The CDR3 region has the DNA TGTGCCAGCAGCATCTCAATTCAAGAGACCCAGTACTTC.

The rearrangement uses TRBV28 and TRBJ1-2; TRBD1 matches 10 bases. CDR3 length: 14 amino acids. Trimming took 5 bases from V and 2 from J; bases not matched to a gene: 2. CDR1 is MDHEN and CDR2 is SYDVKM in the germline V gene. Here the CDR3 DNA reads TGTGCCAGCAGTCGGGGACAGGGGAACTATGGCTACACCTTC. Translated: CASSRGQGNYGYTF.

The chain is built from TRBV7-9 and TRBJ1-5; D is unresolved. Between the trimmed V and J ends, which lost 3 bases and 3 bases, there was a span of 9 bases. CDR1 and CDR2 from the germline V gene are SEHNR and FQNEAQ (reference sequence). The CDR3 runs to 14 residues. The CDR3 spells CASSFTGSNQPQHF. The CDR3 DNA follows: TGTGCCAGCAGCTTTACGGGGTCCAATCAGCCCCAGCATTTT.

V and J are TRBV5-4 and TRBJ1-1; TRBD1 is a possible D gene (6 bases). V was pared by 0 bases and J by 5 bases, with 14 bases between. In germline, CDR1 is SGHNT, CDR2 YYREEE (reference sequence). CDR3 length equals 15 residues. The CDR3 spells CASSLGQGWGTEAFF. DNA for the CDR3: TGTGCCAGCAGCTTGGGTCAGGGGTGGGGAACTGAAGCTTTCTTT. The full variable domain, completed using reference TRBV5-4 and TRBJ1-1, is ETGVTQSPTHLIKTRGQQVTLRCSSQSGHNTVSWYQQALGQGPQFIFQYYREEENGRGNFPPRFSGLQFPNYSSELNVNALELDDSALYLCASSLGQGWGTEAFFGQGTRLTVV.

The chain joins TRBV4-3 to TRBJ1-2; no reliable D call. Trimming removed 0 bases from V and 7 bases from J, with 12 bases in between. The V gene's germline CDR1 is LGHNA and CDR2 YSLEER. The CDR3 spans 14 residues. CDR3 protein: CASSQDLVAGGYTF. CDR3 DNA sequence: TGCGCCAGCAGCCAAGATCTGGTGGCGGGTGGCTACACCTTC.

This clone was counted between two and nine times. The genes are TRBV2 and TRBJ2-5, with 10 bases identical to TRBD1. In germline, CDR1 is SNHLY, CDR2 FYNNEI. The CDR3 loop spans 13 amino acids. V shed 8 bases, J shed 2 bases, and the junction held 2 bases outside the gene matches. The chain's CDR3 is CASGTGAQETQYF. DNA of the CDR3: TGTGCCAGCGGGACAGGGGCTCAAGAGACCCAGTACTTC.